This T cell receptor beta chain was sequenced in a study of cytomegalovirus exposure and HLA in healthy donors. Overall study results and limits: CMV antigen specificity was confirmed in vitro for three CMV-associated chains. Later, TCR association rates were found to vary by HLA locus, highest for DRB1 and lowest for HLA-C. There were several of the most significant clusters that appeared linked to common viral pathogens in a later analysis.

Germline-derived CDR1 and CDR2 are SGDLS and YYNGEE. The V and J ends lost 5 bases and 8 bases, in that order; junction bases with no gene match: 12. The CDR3 runs 15 residues. This clone was detected a few times. The target antigen is unknown. The PCR employed 60 Vbeta primers together with 13 Jbeta primers. Produced via immunoSEQ multiplex PCR; TCRdb's table is partial and in-frame only. Altogether about 98,000 clones are present, approximately 79% being singletons, with the ten largest covering roughly 1.8%. Material: PBMCs. The gene calls are TRBV9 and TRBJ2-2, with TRBD2 identical over 7 bases. This clonotype originated in a male donor in good health and CMV-seronegative. The CDR3 is CASSARSGTAGELFF. The CDR3 nucleotides are TGTGCCAGCAGTGCCCGGAGCGGGACTGCAGGGGAGCTGTTTTTT.